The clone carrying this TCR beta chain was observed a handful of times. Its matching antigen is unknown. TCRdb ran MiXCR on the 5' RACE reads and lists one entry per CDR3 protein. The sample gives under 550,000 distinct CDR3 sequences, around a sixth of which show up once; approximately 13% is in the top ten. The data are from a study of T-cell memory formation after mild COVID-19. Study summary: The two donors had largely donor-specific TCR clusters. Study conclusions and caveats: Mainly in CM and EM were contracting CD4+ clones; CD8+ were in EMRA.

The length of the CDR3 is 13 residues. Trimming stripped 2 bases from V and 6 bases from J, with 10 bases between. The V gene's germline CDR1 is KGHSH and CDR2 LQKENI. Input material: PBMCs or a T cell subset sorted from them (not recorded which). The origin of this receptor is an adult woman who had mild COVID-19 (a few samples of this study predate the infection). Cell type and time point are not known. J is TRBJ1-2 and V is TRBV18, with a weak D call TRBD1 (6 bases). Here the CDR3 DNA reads TGTGCCAGCTCACCAGCGGGGGGCCATGGCTACACCTTC. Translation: CASSPAGGHGYTF.